This T cell receptor beta chain was sequenced for a study of T cell repertoires in cytomegalovirus infection (dated by TCRdb to between 2019 and 2020). Background on the whole study: Donor HLA type was relevant to the analysis, as public TCR beta signatures indicated carriage of CMV infection together with the matching HLA type.

The germline V gene supplies CDR1 SGHVS and CDR2 FNYEAQ. Taken from cysteine to phenylalanine, the CDR3 has 12 residues. Only the CDR3 part of the read is kept: 36 bases, read in frame from the first base. V sheds 5 bases and J sheds 15 bases, leaving 17 bases between their ends. TCRdb lists the instrument as Illumina HiSeq 1500. TCRdb reprocessed the public reads (quality trimming at Q25 with fastp, clone calling with MiXCR) and kept in-frame beta chains. For every CDR3 protein sequence, its rows merge into one entry that carries the most common genes and DNA. Here the sample has roughly 200,000 distinct CDR3 sequences; about 18% occur a single time. The ten largest account for roughly a quarter of the sample. Points the paper makes about the study in general: In both this cohort and an independent cohort of some 350 donors, the cumulative frequency of public TCR beta family members distinguished carriers of CMV infection plus the relevant HLA type. The ex vivo response was dominated by HLA-C-restricted CMV-specific TCR beta clonotypes, which also provided the single most frequent clonotype in two of eight donors.

As for this clonotype: Its antigen has not been determined. No much larger clone is present one base from it, and per-base qualities are unavailable.

Sequencing used CD8+ T cells from PBMCs. The chain was built from TRBV7-6 and TRBJ2-4; TRBD2 might be the D gene, on 5 matching bases. The receptor was isolated from a human donor in good health (CMV status not recorded). Some clones in this sample may be carry-over from other donors' samples. The CDR3 in this case is CASSQYPGLGYF. The nucleotide sequence is TGTGCCAGCAGCCAATACCCGGGGTTGGGGTACTTC.